This section outlines one TCR beta chain sequence together with its context. The antigen is unknown. This entry is derived from a study of radiation and T cells in renal cell carcinoma. At the level of the study: Nephrectomy followed 15 Gy stereotactic body radiation by 4 weeks.

TCRdb's table, derived via immunoSEQ multiplex PCR, lists solely in-frame clones and lacks some. The sample includes tens of thousands of clones, 80% to 90% of them seen just once. Study-level findings and limits: In blood, top tumor clones expanded by 2 weeks, shrinking by 4.

CDR3 size: 14 residues. V lost 5 bases, J lost 8 bases, and 16 bases lay in between. Germline V gene sequence: CDR1 SGHKS, CDR2 YYEKEE (reference sequence). The time point was: blood 2 weeks post-SBRT. The treatment: 15 Gy SBRT to primary tumor, nephrectomy 4 weeks later. The V and J genes are TRBV5-5 and TRBJ1-4, with D hard to call. The input for sequencing was blood, taken from a patient whose treatment included radiotherapy and nephrectomy. The sequence was obtained from a woman aged 45-65 years with renal cell carcinoma. The CDR3 bases are TGTGCCAGCAGACGGCCCCGGGAGGAGGAAAAACTGTTTTTT. It is translated as CASRRPREEEKLFF.